Detailed here is one T cell receptor beta chain. Its antigen is unknown. Samples underwent the assay at deep level. Profiled with immunoSEQ multiplex PCR; TCRdb holds only in-frame clones, not every one. Of about 2 million clones listed, about 95% were seen once; the top ten hold 0.85% to 1.2%. As defined, naive CD8 cells were CD45RO-negative and positively selected for CCR7, with terminally differentiated effector memory CD45RA+ cells excluded. This record comes from a study of shared clonotypes between healthy human individuals. The CDR3 is 15 residues long. Germline CDR1 SGHDT, CDR2 YYEEEE. Trimming took off 0 bases at V and 3 bases at J, with 11 bases between the two ends. Study conclusions and caveats: The authors sampled blood alone, and tissue repertoires likely differ. Generally, estimated richness proved larger in naive subsets than it did in memory subsets.

Material: naive CD8+ T cells sorted from blood. V and J are TRBV5-6 and TRBJ2-3; TRBD1 is a possible D gene (6 bases). This clonotype was sampled from a man between 18 and 29 years old in good health. CDR3 sequence: CASSLDNRVTDTQYF. In DNA form, the CDR3 reads TGTGCCAGCAGCTTGGATAACAGGGTAACAGATACGCAGTATTTT.